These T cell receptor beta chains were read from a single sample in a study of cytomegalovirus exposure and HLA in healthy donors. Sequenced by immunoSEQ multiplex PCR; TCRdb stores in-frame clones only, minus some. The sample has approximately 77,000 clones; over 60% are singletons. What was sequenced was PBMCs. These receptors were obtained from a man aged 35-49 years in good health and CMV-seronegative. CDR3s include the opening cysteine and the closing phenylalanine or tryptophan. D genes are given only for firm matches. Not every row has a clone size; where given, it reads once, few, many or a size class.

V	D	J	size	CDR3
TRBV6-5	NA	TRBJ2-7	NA	CASSYDRLKYEQYF
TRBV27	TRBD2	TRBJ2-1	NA	CASSLLVVGLANEQFF
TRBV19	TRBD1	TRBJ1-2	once	CASSTTGTGGNGYTF
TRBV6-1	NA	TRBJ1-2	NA	CASSKSVNYGYTF
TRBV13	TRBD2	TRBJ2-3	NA	CASRGTSGSKTDTQYF
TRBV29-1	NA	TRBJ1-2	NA	CSVDRQDYGYTF
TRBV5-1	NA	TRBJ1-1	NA	CASSATENTEAFF
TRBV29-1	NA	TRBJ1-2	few	CSVEVGAGANYGYTF
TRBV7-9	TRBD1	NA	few	CASSRQGPYEQYF
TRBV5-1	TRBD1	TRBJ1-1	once	CASSLRAGGTNTEAFF
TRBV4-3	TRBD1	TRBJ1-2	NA	CASSPEQGAGGYTF
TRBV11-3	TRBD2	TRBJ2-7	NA	CASSSGTSGITEQYF
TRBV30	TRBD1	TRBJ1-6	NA	CAWSETGTGNSPLHF
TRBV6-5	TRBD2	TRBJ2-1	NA	CATRGGAINEQFF
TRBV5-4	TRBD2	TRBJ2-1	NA	CASRSGRDQNEQFF
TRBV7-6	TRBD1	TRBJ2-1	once	CASSGPLRDRANEQFF
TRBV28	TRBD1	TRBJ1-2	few	CASRDRFFGYGYTF
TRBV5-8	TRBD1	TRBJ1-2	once	CASSSTQGAYYGYTF
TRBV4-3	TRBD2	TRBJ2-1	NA	CASSQLAGDPYNEQFF
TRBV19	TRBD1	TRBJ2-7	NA	CASSHQRQGDEQYF
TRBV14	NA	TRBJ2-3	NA	CASSTLTVPTDTQYF
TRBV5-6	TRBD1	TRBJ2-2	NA	CASSLAGQGFTGELFF
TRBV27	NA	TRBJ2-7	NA	CASSTIRSSYEQYF